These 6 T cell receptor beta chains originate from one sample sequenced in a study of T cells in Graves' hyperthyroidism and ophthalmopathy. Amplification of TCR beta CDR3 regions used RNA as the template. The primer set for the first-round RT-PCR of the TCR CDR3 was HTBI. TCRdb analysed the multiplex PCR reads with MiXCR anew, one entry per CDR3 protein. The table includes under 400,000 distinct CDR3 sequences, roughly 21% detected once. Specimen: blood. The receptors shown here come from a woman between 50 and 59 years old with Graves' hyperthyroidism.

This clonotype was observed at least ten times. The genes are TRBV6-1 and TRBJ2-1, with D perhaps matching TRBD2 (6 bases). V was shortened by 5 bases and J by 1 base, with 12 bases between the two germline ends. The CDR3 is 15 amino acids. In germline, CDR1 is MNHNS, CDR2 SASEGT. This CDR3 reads CASSLTRGSYNEQFF. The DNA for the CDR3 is TGTGCCAGCAGTTTAACGCGGGGATCCTACAATGAGCAGTTCTTC.

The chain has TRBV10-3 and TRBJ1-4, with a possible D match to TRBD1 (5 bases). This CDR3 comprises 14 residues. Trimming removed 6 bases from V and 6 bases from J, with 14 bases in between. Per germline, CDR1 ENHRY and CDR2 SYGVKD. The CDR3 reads CAIRDTLTDEKLFF. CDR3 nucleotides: TGTGCCATCAGGGACACACTGACTGATGAAAAACTGTTTTTT.

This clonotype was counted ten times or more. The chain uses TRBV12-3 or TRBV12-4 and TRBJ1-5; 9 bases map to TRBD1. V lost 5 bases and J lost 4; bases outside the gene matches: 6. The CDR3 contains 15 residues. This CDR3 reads CASSPTGTGNQPQHF. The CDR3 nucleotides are TGTGCCAGCAGTCCAACCGGGACAGGGAATCAGCCCCAGCATTTT.

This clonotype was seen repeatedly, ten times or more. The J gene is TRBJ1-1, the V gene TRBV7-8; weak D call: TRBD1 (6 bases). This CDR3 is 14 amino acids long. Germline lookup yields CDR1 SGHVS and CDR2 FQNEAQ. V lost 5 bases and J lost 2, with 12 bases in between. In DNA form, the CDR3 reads TGTGCCAGCAGCACGTGGACAGCTAACACTGAAGCTTTCTTT. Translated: CASSTWTANTEAFF.

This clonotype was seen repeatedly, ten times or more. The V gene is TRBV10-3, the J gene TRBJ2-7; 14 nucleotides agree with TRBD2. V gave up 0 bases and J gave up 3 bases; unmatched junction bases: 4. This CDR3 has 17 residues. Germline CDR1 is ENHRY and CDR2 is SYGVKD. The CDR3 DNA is TGTGCCATCAGTGAGTCGTCGGGACTAGCGGGAGACTACGAGCAGTACTTC. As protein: CAISESSGLAGDYEQYF.

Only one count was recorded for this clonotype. The CDR3 loop reads CASSLAFLGVNEQYF. The CDR3 DNA reads as TGCGCCAGCAGCTTGGCCTTCCTGGGGGTAAACGAGCAGTACTTC. This chain links TRBV5-1 with TRBJ2-7; D may correspond to TRBD1 or TRBD2 (5 bases each). The CDR3 is made up of 15 amino acids. Germline V gene sequence: CDR1 SGHRS, CDR2 YFSETQ. Trimming cost V 0 bases and J 5 bases, with 15 bases left between them.